This TCR beta chain was captured in a study of beta chain features in type 1 diabetes. Turning to this clone: Antigen specificity is unknown.

General study findings and limits: The study found that naive, central memory and Treg TCRB repertoires appeared more similar in patients than in healthy donors. In all four CD4+ subsets, TCRB CDR3 length was significantly, moderately reduced in type 1 diabetes.

Since all of the isolated RNA was reverse transcribed, expressed TCRB transcripts were what got sequenced. The protocol was immunoSEQ multiplex PCR, while the TCRdb copy is restricted to in-frame clones and leaves out a portion. Among around 150,000 clones, 8.5% to 10% were seen once, and the ten largest hold 0.7%. Germline V gene sequence: CDR1 SGHRS, CDR2 YFSETQ. The CDR3 extends over 15 amino acids. Trimming at V came to 4 bases and at J to 5 bases, leaving 6 bases not matched to a gene. The sample consisted of central memory CD4+ T cells from blood. The receptor comes from a woman aged 25 to 39 with type 1 diabetes. The chain combines TRBV5-1 with TRBJ2-3; 11 nucleotides match TRBD2. DNA of the CDR3: TGCGCCAGCAGCAGAGCCGGGACTAGCGGAGATACGCAGTATTTT. As protein: CASSRAGTSGDTQYF.